Listed here are 18 T cell receptor beta chains from one sample, sequenced in a study of T cells expressing NK-cell markers. From the 5' RACE reads, TCRdb lists one entry per CDR3 protein and no DNA. In total, the table holds hundreds of thousands of distinct CDR3 sequences. Sequencing input: blood T cells: a sorted CD56 or NKG2C T cell subset, CD4+ or CD8+ T cells, or bulk PBMC T cells (not recorded which). All receptors come from a man aged 18 to 29 in good health.

V usage is TRBV12-3 or TRBV12-4 and J usage is TRBJ2-5; the D call of TRBD1 rests on TCRdb alone, since no DNA is present to check it. The CDR3 sequence is 14 residues long. CDR3 region: CASGSRTPQETQYF.

The chain joins TRBV7-2 to TRBJ2-3; TCRdb reports TRBD2, a call that lacks DNA to check it against. This CDR3 has 16 residues. In germline, CDR1 is SGHTA, CDR2 FQGNSA. The CDR3 sequence is CASSFRLAGGVDTQYF.

The chain combines TRBV12-3 or TRBV12-4 with TRBJ1-3. This CDR3 has 13 amino acids. CDR3: CASSRKNGNTIYF.

This sequence joins TRBV7-9 and TRBJ2-1; TCRdb outputs TRBD2, but without DNA this stays unchecked. The length of the CDR3 is 17 residues. Germline V gene data show CDR1 as SEHNR and CDR2 as FQNEAQ (reference sequence). This CDR3 reads CASSLPWTGRSYNEQFF.

The rearrangement uses TRBV2 and TRBJ2-3; as DNA is missing, the TRBD2 call by TCRdb cannot be tested. The CDR3 has 15 amino acids. Germline values: CDR1 SNHLY, CDR2 FYNNEI. CDR3 amino acids: CANAGGGRVTDTQYF.

The chain links TRBV27 to TRBJ2-7; the D call of TRBD1 rests on TCRdb alone, since no DNA is present to check it. The CDR3 length is 14 residues. CDR1 and CDR2 from the germline V gene are MNHEY and SMNVEV (reference sequence). CDR3 amino acids: CASSFRQGPDEQYF.

The V call is TRBV4-1, the J call TRBJ2-1; TCRdb reports TRBD2, a call that lacks DNA to check it against. Looked up from germline, CDR1 is MGHRA and CDR2 is YSYEKL. This CDR3 has 16 amino acids. CDR3 sequence reads: CASSQVTGSGRGEQFF.

The chain combines TRBV9 with TRBJ2-1. This CDR3 has 14 residues. The germline V gene encodes CDR1 SGDLS and CDR2 YYNGEE. The CDR3 region is CASSVVGTSNEQFF.

The genes are TRBV7-2 and TRBJ2-3; TCRdb outputs TRBD1, but without DNA this stays unchecked. The length of the CDR3 is 14 residues. Germline V gene sequence: CDR1 SGHTA, CDR2 FQGNSA. CDR3 protein: CASSATGSTDTQYF. Full variable domain (rest looked up from reference TRBV7-2 and TRBJ2-3): GAGVSQSPSNKVTEKGKDVELRCDPISGHTALYWYRQSLGQGLEFLIYFQGNSAPDKSGLPSDRFSAERTGGSVSTLTIQRTQQEDSAVYLCASSATGSTDTQYFGPGTRLTVL.

The chain links TRBV20-1 to TRBJ2-3; TCRdb designates TRBD2, a call that cannot be tested without DNA. Per germline, CDR1 DFQATT and CDR2 SNEGSKA (reference sequence). This CDR3 is 15 amino acids long. CDR3 sequence reads: CSASARTSLTDTQYF.

J is TRBJ2-1 and V is TRBV4-2. In germline, CDR1 is LGHNA, CDR2 YNFKEQ. The CDR3 has 17 amino acids. The CDR3 is CASSQDRHSISYNEQFF.

The chain couples TRBV6-1 to TRBJ2-1; no DNA is available, so the TRBD2 call from TCRdb remains unchecked. Germline CDR1 MNHNS, CDR2 SASEGT. CDR3 length: 13 residues. The CDR3 loop is CASSNDWSGEQFF.

The V call is TRBV15, the J call TRBJ2-2. The CDR3 sequence is 15 residues long. Germline assignment: CDR1 LNHNV and CDR2 YYDKDF (reference sequence). The CDR3 region is CATSRAELNTGELFF.

The chain couples TRBV20-1 to TRBJ2-7; TCRdb reports TRBD2, a call that lacks DNA to check it against. The CDR3 loop spans 14 amino acids. Germline-derived CDR1 and CDR2 are DFQATT and SNEGSKA (reference sequence). This CDR3 reads CSAAGISRYYEQYF.

The V call is TRBV20-1, the J call TRBJ2-7. From germline, CDR1 is DFQATT and CDR2 SNEGSKA (reference sequence). The CDR3 contains 13 residues. The CDR3 reads CSARYLAGVEQYF.

The chain joins TRBV10-3 to TRBJ1-2; TCRdb gives TRBD1 as the D gene, but with no DNA this cannot be confirmed. The CDR3 is 12 amino acids. The germline V gene has CDR1 ENHRY and CDR2 SYGVKD. This chain's CDR3 is CASSGQVYGYTF.

The CDR3 spells CASSYIDTEKLFF. This chain links TRBV6-5 with TRBJ1-4. Germline V gene sequence: CDR1 MNHEY, CDR2 SVGAGI. This CDR3 region has 13 residues.

The chain joins TRBV12-3 or TRBV12-4 to TRBJ2-4; with no DNA, the TCRdb D assignment of TRBD2 cannot be verified. CDR3 length: 12 amino acids. The CDR3 spells CASSPPRGTKYF.